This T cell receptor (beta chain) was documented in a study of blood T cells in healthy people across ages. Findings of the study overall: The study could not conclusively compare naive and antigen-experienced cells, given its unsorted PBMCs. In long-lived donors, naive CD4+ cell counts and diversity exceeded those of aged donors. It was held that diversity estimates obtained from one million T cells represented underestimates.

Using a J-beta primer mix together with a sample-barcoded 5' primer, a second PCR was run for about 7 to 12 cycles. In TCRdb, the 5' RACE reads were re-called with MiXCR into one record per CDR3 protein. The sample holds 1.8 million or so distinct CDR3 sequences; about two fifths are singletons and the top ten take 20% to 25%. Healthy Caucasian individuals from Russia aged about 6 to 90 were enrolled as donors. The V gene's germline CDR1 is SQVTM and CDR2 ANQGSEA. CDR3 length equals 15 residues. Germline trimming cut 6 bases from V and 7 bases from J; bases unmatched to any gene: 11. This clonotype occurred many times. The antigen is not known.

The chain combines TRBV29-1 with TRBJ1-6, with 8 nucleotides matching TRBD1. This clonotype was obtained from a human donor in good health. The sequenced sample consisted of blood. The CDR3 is CSVRTGTLRNSPLHF. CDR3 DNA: TGCAGCGTCCGGACAGGGACCCTAAGGAATTCACCCCTCCACTTT. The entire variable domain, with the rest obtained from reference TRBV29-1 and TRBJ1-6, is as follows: SAVISQKPSRDICQRGTSLTIQCQVDSQVTMMFWYRQQPGQSLTLIATANQGSEATYESGFVIDKFPISRPNLTFSTLTVSNMSPEDSSIYLCSVRTGTLRNSPLHFGNGTRLTVT.